The 25 T cell receptor beta chains given below trace back to one sample, sequenced in a study of T cell changes during pregnancy in multiple sclerosis. Sequencing was performed with immunoSEQ multiplex PCR; in TCRdb, only in-frame clones are kept and a portion is missing. The sample holds over 80,000 clones, 90% seen once. This specimen consisted of peripheral blood, obtained in the second trimester of pregnancy. Every receptor here comes from a female donor in good health, enrolled as a control in a pregnancy study.

This sequence joins TRBV7-9 and TRBJ1-6; D might be TRBD1 (6 bases). The CDR3 is 15 residues long. Trimming left V 5 bases short and J 7 bases short, with 15 bases between. The germline V gene encodes CDR1 SEHNR and CDR2 FQNEAQ (reference sequence). CDR3: CASSPPGQGNSPLHF. The CDR3 nucleotides are TGTGCCAGCAGCCCCCCGGGACAAGGCAATTCACCCCTCCACTTT.

CDR3 coding DNA: TGTGCCAGCTCACCACTCGACAGGGCGGGGAATGAAGCTTTCTTT. This encodes CASSPLDRAGNEAFF. The V and J genes are TRBV18 and TRBJ1-1; 7 bases fit TRBD1. The trim removed 1 base at V and 7 bases at J, leaving 9 bases unmatched. The CDR3 spans 15 residues. Looked up from germline, CDR1 is KGHSH and CDR2 is LQKENI.

J is TRBJ2-7 and V is TRBV5-1; 11 bases match TRBD1. The ends lost 3 bases at V and 6 bases at J; junction bases unmatched: 2. Looked up from germline, CDR1 is SGHRS and CDR2 is YFSETQ. This CDR3 spans 13 amino acids. In DNA, the CDR3 is TGCGCCAGCAGCTGGGGACAGGGGGGCGAGCAGTACTTC. Its translation is CASSWGQGGEQYF.

This chain joins TRBV7-6 and TRBJ1-1; 7 bases are shared with TRBD1. Germline V CDR1 and CDR2: SGHVS, FNYEAQ. CDR3 length: 14 residues. V lost 5 bases and J lost 0; bases outside the gene matches: 3. In nucleotides, the CDR3 is TGTGCCAGCAGCGCCGGGACAGTGAACACTGAAGCTTTCTTT. It encodes CASSAGTVNTEAFF. Combining the CDR3 with reference TRBV7-6 and TRBJ1-1 gives the whole variable domain GAGVSQSPRYKVTKRGQDVALRCDPISGHVSLYWYRQALGQGPEFLTYFNYEAQQDKSGLPNDRFSAERPEGSISTLTIQRTEQRDSAMYRCASSAGTVNTEAFFGQGTRLTVV.

V usage is TRBV19 and J usage is TRBJ2-7; 8 nucleotides line up with TRBD2. The CDR3 contains 14 residues. Germline lookup yields CDR1 LNHDA and CDR2 SQIVND (reference sequence). J gave up 2 bases and V 4 bases, and 4 bases lay outside the gene matches. CDR3: CASSTGGGTYEQYF. CDR3 in DNA: TGTGCCAGTAGTACGGGGGGGGGAACCTACGAGCAGTACTTC.

In this sample, this clone turned up once. The rearrangement joins TRBV6-5 to TRBJ2-1; 7 nucleotides line up with TRBD2. The CDR3 totals 15 residues. V trimming: 0 bases; J trimming: 6 bases; junction bases outside the gene matches: 5. CDR1 is MNHEY and CDR2 is SVGAGI in the germline V gene. Written as DNA, the CDR3 is TGTGCCAGCAGTTACTCGAGGGCTAGCGGCAATGAGCAGTTCTTC. It yields the protein CASSYSRASGNEQFF.

The chain recombines TRBV10-1 with TRBJ1-1; 7 bases fit TRBD1. This CDR3 spans 12 amino acids. The V and J ends lost 8 bases and 10 bases, in that order; junction bases with no gene match: 10. The V gene's germline CDR1 is WNHNN and CDR2 SYGVQD (reference sequence). CDR3 sequence reads: CASLRGTVIAFF. The DNA of the CDR3 is TGCGCCAGCCTTCGGGGGACAGTTATAGCTTTCTTT.

V is TRBV27 and J is TRBJ1-1, with a tentative D call TRBD1 (5 bases). The germline CDR1 and CDR2 sequences are MNHEY and SMNVEV (reference sequence). This CDR3 has 15 amino acids. V lost 2 bases and J 1 base, leaving 11 bases between the germline ends. The CDR3 loop is CASSLTGLPNTEAFF. CDR3 coding DNA: TGTGCCAGCAGTTTAACGGGACTCCCGAACACTGAAGCTTTCTTT.

V usage is TRBV10-3 and J usage is TRBJ1-3; D remains ambiguous. In germline, CDR1 is ENHRY, CDR2 SYGVKD. The CDR3 totals 12 residues. The V end lost 9 bases, the J end lost 2 bases, and 8 bases lay between the germline ends. CDR3 sequence (DNA): TGTGCCATACTCCCCACTGGAAACACCATATATTTT. Translation gives CAILPTGNTIYF.

The V call is TRBV5-1, the J call TRBJ2-3, with D perhaps matching TRBD1 (5 bases). CDR3 length equals 18 residues. V was cut by 2 bases and J by 5 bases, with 24 bases left in between. Germline V gene data show CDR1 as SGHRS and CDR2 as YFSETQ. In DNA, the CDR3 is TGCGCCAGCAGCTTAACAGGACCCCTCACACATAGAAGAGATACGCAGTATTTT. Protein product: CASSLTGPLTHRRDTQYF.

V usage is TRBV2 and J usage is TRBJ1-1; D gene ambiguous. The CDR3 is 14 residues long. CDR1 and CDR2 from the germline V gene are SNHLY and FYNNEI. Trimming left V 4 bases short and J 4 bases short, with 13 bases between. CDR3 amino acids: CASSAREGGTEAFF. The CDR3 DNA reads TGTGCCAGCAGTGCGAGAGAGGGCGGCACTGAAGCTTTCTTT.

The V gene is TRBV2, the J gene TRBJ1-5; D may be TRBD1 (6 bases). V was shortened by 3 bases and J by 4 bases, with 10 bases between the two germline ends. This CDR3 comprises 14 residues. Germline CDR1 is SNHLY and CDR2 is FYNNEI. In DNA form, the CDR3 reads TGTGCCAGCAGTGATCAGGGGTTTAATCAGCCCCAGCATTTT. This gives the protein CASSDQGFNQPQHF.

The J gene is TRBJ1-5, the V gene TRBV4-1, with 8 nucleotides matching TRBD1. Germline assignment: CDR1 MGHRA and CDR2 YSYEKL. The CDR3 sequence is 16 residues long. V lost 4 bases and J lost 4; bases outside the gene matches: 9. The CDR3 loop reads CASSRPDRGPNQPQHF. CDR3 coding DNA: TGCGCCAGCAGCCGTCCTGACAGGGGACCAAATCAGCCCCAGCATTTT.

The V call is TRBV28, the J call TRBJ2-2; D is undetermined. The germline V and J ends were trimmed by 3 bases and 5 bases, with 13 bases remaining between them. Germline V gives CDR1 MDHEN, CDR2 SYDVKM. This CDR3 is 15 amino acids long. The CDR3 bases are TGTGCCAGCAGTTTCCACACCATGAGGACCGGGGAGCTGTTTTTT. Translated, it gives CASSFHTMRTGELFF.

The genes are TRBV27 and TRBJ1-4; D unresolved. The CDR3 extends over 13 amino acids. With 6 bases removed from V and 8 bases from J, the gap between germline ends came to 13 bases. CDR1 is MNHEY, CDR2 SMNVEV, per germline (reference sequence). CDR3 DNA sequence: TGTGCCAGCAGACTCCTCCGGGGAGAAAAACTGTTTTTT. Encoded protein: CASRLLRGEKLFF.

The chain carries TRBV21-1 and TRBJ1-2. TRBV21-1 is a known pseudogene. The CDR3 runs 14 residues. CDR3 sequence (DNA): TGTGCCAGCAGCAAAGGCATAGTACTGCCCGGCTACACCTTC. Translation: CASSKGIVLPGYTF.

The chain recombines TRBV29-1 with TRBJ2-1, with 9 bases that match TRBD1. Trimming removed 6 bases from V and 3 bases from J; junction bases left unmatched: 3. The germline V gene has CDR1 SQVTM and CDR2 ANQGSEA. The CDR3 is 13 residues long. This CDR3 is CSVRDRVYNEQFF. The CDR3 bases are TGCAGCGTACGGGACAGGGTCTACAATGAGCAGTTCTTC.

The J gene is TRBJ2-2, the V gene TRBV5-1, with TRBD2 as a possible D gene (6 bases). Between the trimmed V and J ends, which lost 8 bases and 0 bases, there was a span of 8 bases. Germline CDR1 SGHRS, CDR2 YFSETQ. The CDR3 contains 13 residues. The CDR3 DNA follows: TGCGCCAGTGGGACTTCGAACACCGGGGAGCTGTTTTTT. The encoded protein is CASGTSNTGELFF.

V gene TRBV5-4 combines with J gene TRBJ2-1; D gene uncertain. V lost 4 bases, J lost 4 bases, and 9 bases lay in between. Germline CDR1 reads SGHNT; CDR2 reads YYREEE (reference sequence). The CDR3 spans 13 residues. The CDR3 here is CASSVTRYNEQFF. The CDR3 bases are TGTGCCAGCAGCGTGACTCGGTACAATGAGCAGTTCTTC.

The rearrangement links TRBV7-2 to TRBJ2-7; D unresolved. The germline V and J ends were trimmed by 5 bases and 4 bases, with 9 bases remaining between them. The germline gives CDR1 SGHTA, CDR2 FQGNSA. The CDR3 totals 12 residues. This chain's CDR3 is CASSPTFYEQYF. The CDR3 nucleotides are TGTGCCAGCAGCCCGACTTTTTACGAGCAGTACTTC.

The gene calls are TRBV11-2 and TRBJ2-5; 11 positions match TRBD2. V lost 3 bases and J lost 4; bases outside the gene matches: 4. The CDR3 extends over 15 amino acids. Germline V CDR1 and CDR2: SGHAT, FQNNGV. CDR3 sequence: CASSFGLAGGETQYF. The CDR3 bases are TGTGCCAGCAGCTTTGGGCTAGCGGGAGGAGAGACCCAGTACTTC.

The chain is built from TRBV18 and TRBJ2-1, with 8 bases that match TRBD2. The length of the CDR3 is 16 residues. Germline loops: CDR1 KGHSH, CDR2 LQKENI. The J segment lost 3 bases and the V segment lost 6 bases, leaving 10 bases of the junction unmatched. The DNA of the CDR3 is TGTGCCAGCTCGCCCCCTCGGGGGGGGGACTACAATGAGCAGTTCTTC. Translation gives CASSPPRGGDYNEQFF.

The CDR3 loop reads CASSLRDYSYNEQFF. CDR3 DNA: TGTGCCAGCAGCCTCCGGGACTACTCCTACAATGAGCAGTTCTTC. V usage is TRBV4-2 and J usage is TRBJ2-1, with 7 bases that match TRBD2. Germline V gene sequence: CDR1 LGHNA, CDR2 YNFKEQ. This CDR3 is built from 15 residues. Trimming removed 4 bases from V and 0 bases from J; junction bases left unmatched: 3.

This sequence joins TRBV7-8 and TRBJ1-5; possibly TRBD1 for D (6 bases). From germline, CDR1 is SGHVS and CDR2 FQNEAQ. This CDR3 has 17 amino acids. Trimming took 1 base from V and 4 from J, leaving 17 bases between them. The CDR3 here is CASSLVMGALENQPQHF. For the CDR3, the DNA is TGTGCCAGCAGCTTAGTAATGGGGGCTTTAGAGAATCAGCCCCAGCATTTT.

V gene TRBV30 combines with J gene TRBJ1-2; the D is unclear. Deletions cut 0 bases from V and 8 bases from J, with 25 bases between. CDR1 and CDR2 from the germline V gene are GTSNPN and SVGIG (reference sequence). The CDR3 extends over 17 amino acids. CDR3 sequence reads: CAWSVPAHVSRRGGYTF. The CDR3 DNA reads TGTGCCTGGAGTGTACCAGCCCACGTGTCGCGTCGGGGAGGCTACACCTTC.